This T cell receptor beta chain was captured in a study of regulatory T cells in long-lasting Graves disease. Investigators prepared the TCR beta libraries by applying iRepertoire HTBI primers and Arm-PCR of CDR3 regions. One entry per CDR3 protein results from TCRdb running MiXCR on the multiplex PCR reads. The sample consists of roughly 430,000 distinct CDR3 sequences, over 20% of them appearing once. Time point denoted: persistent/refractory GD, antithyroid drugs over 5 years with positive TRAb. PBMCs provided the RNA from which the TCR library was made. This clonotype was counted a few times. V trimming: 2 bases; J trimming: 1 base; junction bases outside the gene matches: 7. The CDR3 has 16 residues. The V gene's germline CDR1 is MNHEY and CDR2 SMNVEV (reference sequence).

This chain joins TRBV27 and TRBJ2-7; TRBD2 aligns across 8 bases. The sample consisted of peripheral blood mononuclear cells (PBMCs), taken when the disease was refractory, from a patient treated with antithyroid drugs. The source is a female donor with Graves disease. The CDR3 coding sequence is TGTGCCAGCAGTTTAGCCCCTGCGGGAGGATCCTACGAGCAGTACTTC. It encodes CASSLAPAGGSYEQYF.